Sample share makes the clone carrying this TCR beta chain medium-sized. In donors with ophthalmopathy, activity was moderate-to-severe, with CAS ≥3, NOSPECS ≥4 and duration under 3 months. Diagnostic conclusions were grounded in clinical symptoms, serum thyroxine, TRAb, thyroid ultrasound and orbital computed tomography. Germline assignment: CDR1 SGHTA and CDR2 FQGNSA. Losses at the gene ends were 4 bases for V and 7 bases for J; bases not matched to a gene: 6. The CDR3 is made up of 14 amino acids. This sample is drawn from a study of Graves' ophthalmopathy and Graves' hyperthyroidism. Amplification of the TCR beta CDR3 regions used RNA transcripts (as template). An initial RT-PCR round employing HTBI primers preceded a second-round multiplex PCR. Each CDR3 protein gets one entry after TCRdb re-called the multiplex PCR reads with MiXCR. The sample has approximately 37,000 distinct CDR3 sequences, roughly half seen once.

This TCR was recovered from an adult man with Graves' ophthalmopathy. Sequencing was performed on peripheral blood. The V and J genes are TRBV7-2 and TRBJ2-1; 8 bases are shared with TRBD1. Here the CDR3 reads CASSYPRQGNEQFF. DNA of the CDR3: TGTGCCAGCAGCTACCCGCGACAGGGGAATGAGCAGTTCTTC.